The 9 T cell receptor beta chains below come from one sample, sequenced in a study of cytomegalovirus exposure and HLA in healthy donors. The PCR was carried out with 60 Vbeta primers and 13 Jbeta primers. Profiling relied on immunoSEQ multiplex PCR, and the TCRdb table lists in-frame clones only, not all of them. The table shows approximately 150,000 clones, with 80% occurring only once. Sequencing was carried out using PBMCs. Source of these receptors: a young man in good health and CMV-seropositive.

This chain uses TRBV19 with TRBJ1-2; D possibly corresponds to TRBD1 (6 bases). The CDR3 has 15 amino acids. The germline V and J ends were trimmed by 5 bases and 0 bases, with 13 bases remaining between them. Germline CDR1 LNHDA, CDR2 SQIVND (reference sequence). CDR3 loop: CASSPWDNSNYGYTF. In DNA form, the CDR3 reads TGTGCCAGTAGTCCATGGGACAATTCTAACTATGGCTACACCTTC.

This clone was counted a few times. The chain links TRBV5-4 to TRBJ2-2; 8 bases agree with TRBD2. V lost 4 bases to trimming and J lost 1 base; unmatched junction nucleotides: 6. CDR1 is SGHNT and CDR2 is YYREEE in the germline V gene (reference sequence). CDR3 size: 16 residues. CDR3 amino acids: CASSPGGVKNTGELFF. The CDR3 nucleotides are TGTGCCAGCAGCCCGGGAGGGGTAAAGAACACCGGGGAGCTGTTTTTT.

This clone was picked up one time. The rearrangement links TRBV27 to TRBJ1-2; D ambiguous. Per the germline V gene, CDR1 is MNHEY and CDR2 is SMNVEV (reference sequence). The CDR3 extends over 13 amino acids. V dropped 0 bases and J dropped 4 bases, with 6 bases sitting between them. The CDR3 here is CASSLSPSYGYTF. CDR3 DNA: TGTGCCAGCAGTTTATCTCCCTCCTATGGCTACACCTTC.

In its sample, this clone was seen a few times. V usage is TRBV15 and J usage is TRBJ1-4; no clear D. This CDR3 region has 17 residues. The V gene lost 2 bases and the J gene lost 0 bases, with 13 bases spanning the gap. Germline CDR1 and CDR2: LNHNV and YYDKDF (reference sequence). CDR3 DNA sequence: TGTGCCACCAGCAGATCCCCCATAGTTGCAACTAATGAAAAACTGTTTTTT. Amino acids: CATSRSPIVATNEKLFF.

This chain uses TRBV5-6 with TRBJ1-6; a weak D match, TRBD1 (5 bases). Germline CDR1 SGHDT, CDR2 YYEEEE. The CDR3 is made up of 14 amino acids. The V end lost 0 bases, the J end lost 10 bases, and 11 bases lay between the germline ends. CDR3 protein: CASSLGQSGSPLHF. As DNA, the CDR3 is TGTGCCAGCAGCTTGGGACAGAGTGGATCACCCCTCCACTTT.

The J gene is TRBJ1-3, the V gene TRBV6-5; D is uncertain. Trimming stripped 4 bases from V and 2 bases from J, with 9 bases between. Germline V gene sequence: CDR1 MNHEY, CDR2 SVGAGI. The CDR3 contains 14 residues. The CDR3 reads CASSSGGPGNTIYF. CDR3 nucleotide sequence: TGTGCCAGCAGTTCAGGTGGTCCTGGAAACACCATATATTTT.

CDR3: CASTHRDSEVYGYTF. CDR3 nucleotide sequence: TGTGCCAGCACCCATCGGGACAGTGAAGTATATGGCTACACCTTC. The rearrangement uses TRBV9 and TRBJ1-2; 7 bases are a match to TRBD1. Trimming cost V 6 bases and J 5 bases; bases outside gene matches: 13. This CDR3 comprises 15 residues. In germline, CDR1 is SGDLS, CDR2 YYNGEE.

The V and J genes are TRBV20-1 and TRBJ2-3; tentative D call: TRBD2 (6 bases). Germline CDR1 is DFQATT and CDR2 is SNEGSKA (reference sequence). Trimming removed 6 bases from V and 8 bases from J, with 12 bases in between. The CDR3 is 11 residues long. The chain's CDR3 is CSAGTGGTQYF. The CDR3, as DNA: TGCAGTGCGGGGACTGGGGGTACGCAGTATTTT.

The genes are TRBV6-5 and TRBJ1-6; weak D call: TRBD1 (6 bases). V lost 0 bases to trimming and J lost 11 bases, with 11 bases between them. This CDR3 is built from 14 residues. Germline assignment: CDR1 MNHEY and CDR2 SVGAGI. The CDR3 is CASSYSPRGAPLHF. The CDR3 region has the DNA TGTGCCAGCAGTTACTCCCCCAGGGGCGCACCCCTCCACTTT.